Presented here are 24 T cell receptor beta chains from one specimen sequenced in a study of blood T cell dynamics during melanoma immunotherapy. Measured with immunoSEQ multiplex PCR; TCRdb has only the in-frame clones, and not every one. Found here are approximately 25,000 clones, around nine tenths of them singletons; the top ten hold roughly 4.9%. Time point described: pre-treatment baseline. Sequenced here: blood, sampled from a patient treated with checkpoint blockade. The receptors here all came from a human donor with melanoma.

The chain has TRBV7-3 and TRBJ1-2; 8 nucleotides line up with TRBD1. Germline V gives CDR1 SGHTA, CDR2 FQGTGA. This CDR3 has 16 amino acids. V gave up 5 bases and J gave up 7 bases; unmatched junction bases: 15. The CDR3 sequence is CASSTSGGVRFAGYTF. The CDR3 bases are TGTGCCAGCAGCACGTCAGGGGGCGTCAGGTTTGCTGGCTACACCTTC.

CDR3: CASSITGGRRTYEQYF. Here the CDR3 DNA reads TGTGCCAGTAGTATAACGGGCGGGAGACGGACCTACGAGCAGTACTTC. This rearrangement joins TRBV19 to TRBJ2-7; 7 positions match TRBD2. Germline V gene lookup returns CDR1 LNHDA and CDR2 SQIVND (reference sequence). The V gene end was trimmed by 2 bases and the J gene end by 2 bases; junction bases not matched to a gene: 9. The CDR3 loop spans 16 amino acids.

The chain carries TRBV29-1 and TRBJ2-7; 7 nucleotides line up with TRBD1. Germline-derived CDR1 and CDR2 are SQVTM and ANQGSEA. V dropped 3 bases and J dropped 3; count of bases not matched to a gene: 2. This CDR3 has 12 amino acids. CDR3 loop: CSVEAGGYEQYF. CDR3 DNA sequence: TGCAGCGTTGAGGCAGGGGGCTACGAGCAGTACTTC.

This chain joins TRBV27 and TRBJ2-7; 8 bases align to TRBD2. Germline CDR1 and CDR2: MNHEY and SMNVEV (reference sequence). The CDR3 spans 15 residues. Trimming cost V 2 bases and J 4 bases; bases outside gene matches: 7. CDR3 sequence reads: CASSLVFGTRYEQYF. CDR3 nucleotide sequence: TGTGCCAGCAGTTTAGTTTTCGGGACTAGATACGAGCAGTACTTC.

The chain employs TRBV5-4 and TRBJ2-3; 12 nucleotides agree with TRBD2. CDR3 length: 16 amino acids. CDR1 and CDR2 (germline): SGHNT, YYREEE (reference sequence). J was trimmed by 7 bases and V by 2 bases; bases with no gene match: 8. The chain's CDR3 is CASSFLAGGPEYTQYF. The CDR3 nucleotides are TGTGCCAGCAGCTTCCTAGCGGGAGGGCCTGAGTATACGCAGTATTTT.

The chain employs TRBV5-1 and TRBJ1-2; D gene uncertain. The germline V gene has CDR1 SGHRS and CDR2 YFSETQ. This CDR3 spans 16 amino acids. The V and J ends lost 0 bases and 5 bases respectively, with 17 bases between them. The CDR3 region is CASSLDFRGDLYGYTF. In DNA form, the CDR3 reads TGCGCCAGCAGCTTGGATTTTCGGGGTGACCTATATGGCTACACCTTC.

V gene TRBV9 combines with J gene TRBJ2-2; TRBD1 might be the D (6 bases). This CDR3 has 12 residues. Germline values: CDR1 SGDLS, CDR2 YYNGEE. V shed 5 bases and J shed 7 bases, with 9 bases lying between them. The CDR3 loop reads CASRQGSGELFF. The DNA for the CDR3 is TGTGCCAGCAGACAGGGTAGCGGGGAGCTGTTTTTT.

This clone has only one observation. The chain employs TRBV29-1 and TRBJ1-1; D gene uncertain. The CDR3 has 12 residues. Germline V gene lookup returns CDR1 SQVTM and CDR2 ANQGSEA. Between the trimmed V and J ends, which lost 6 bases and 0 bases, there was a span of 8 bases. DNA of the CDR3: TGCAGCGTCTCGTTCATGAACACTGAAGCTTTCTTT. Residues: CSVSFMNTEAFF.

The chain is built from TRBV19 and TRBJ2-7, with TRBD1 matching over 7 bases. Trimming cost V 5 bases and J 3 bases; bases outside gene matches: 10. Germline lookup yields CDR1 LNHDA and CDR2 SQIVND (reference sequence). This CDR3 region has 15 residues. The DNA of the CDR3 is TGTGCCAGTAGTTTGAGGGGGCGCGGGTTCTACGAGCAGTACTTC. Translating gives CASSLRGRGFYEQYF. The complete variable domain, with remaining parts taken from reference TRBV19 and TRBJ2-7, reads DGGITQSPKYLFRKEGQNVTLSCEQNLNHDAMYWYRQDPGQGLRLIYYSQIVNDFQKGDIAEGYSVSREKKESFPLTVTSAQKNPTAFYLCASSLRGRGFYEQYFGPGTRLTVT.

V and J are TRBV6-6 and TRBJ1-3; unclear D gene. This CDR3 region has 15 residues. Deletions cut 5 bases from V and 6 bases from J, with 17 bases between. Germline V gene lookup returns CDR1 MNHNY and CDR2 SVGAGI (reference sequence). The CDR3 DNA reads as TGTGCCAGCAGTCCCCCTGAGCGGGGTGAAAACACCATATATTTT. It specifies CASSPPERGENTIYF.

The rearrangement uses TRBV6-4 and TRBJ1-6; D not certain. Germline lookup yields CDR1 MRHNA and CDR2 SNTAGT. This CDR3 comprises 13 residues. V lost 2 bases, J lost 12 bases, and 11 bases lay in between. This CDR3 is CASSDGSAGPLHF. The CDR3 DNA reads as TGTGCCAGCAGTGACGGTTCGGCCGGACCCCTCCACTTT.

This chain's CDR3 is CASRRHGQGARETQYF. In nucleotides, the CDR3 is TGTGCCAGCAGACGACACGGACAGGGGGCAAGAGAGACCCAGTACTTC. The chain joins TRBV2 to TRBJ2-5; 11 nucleotides align to TRBD1. The V and J ends lost 6 bases and 4 bases, in that order; junction bases with no gene match: 10. The germline V gene has CDR1 SNHLY and CDR2 FYNNEI. The CDR3 has 16 residues. The whole variable domain, filled in from reference TRBV2 and TRBJ2-5, reads EPEVTQTPSHQVTQMGQEVILRCVPISNHLYFYWYRQILGQKVEFLVSFYNNEISEKSEIFDDQFSVERPDGSNFTLKIRSTKLEDSAMYFCASRRHGQGARETQYFGPGTRLLVL.

This sequence joins TRBV28 and TRBJ2-3; D is ambiguous. The CDR3 runs 13 residues. Germline lookup yields CDR1 MDHEN and CDR2 SYDVKM. The V end was cut by 5 bases, the J end by 2 bases, with 8 bases between. The DNA for the CDR3 is TGTGCCAGCAGTCCACCGGTCACAGATACGCAGTATTTT. Protein product: CASSPPVTDTQYF.

In its sample, this clone was seen once. This chain uses TRBV7-6 with TRBJ2-3; D call uncertain. The CDR3 runs 15 residues. Per the germline V gene, CDR1 is SGHVS and CDR2 is FNYEAQ. V was shortened by 1 base and J by 2 bases, with 10 bases between the two germline ends. The CDR3 nucleotides read TGTGCCAGCAGCTTAGTTCGGAGCTCCACAGATACGCAGTATTTT. Protein: CASSLVRSSTDTQYF.

The V and J genes are TRBV18 and TRBJ2-7; the D gene is possibly TRBD1 (6 bases). Between the trimmed V and J ends, which lost 3 bases and 1 base, there was a span of 7 bases. CDR3 length: 13 residues. Germline CDR1 KGHSH, CDR2 LQKENI. The CDR3 nucleotides are TGTGCCAGCTCACCGGACAGTTCCTACGAGCAGTACTTC. It yields the protein CASSPDSSYEQYF.

This chain uses TRBV20-1 with TRBJ2-7; TRBD1 is a possible D gene (5 bases). The CDR3 length is 11 residues. V lost 2 bases to trimming and J lost 5 bases, with 7 bases between them. CDR1 and CDR2 from the germline V gene are DFQATT and SNEGSKA (reference sequence). The CDR3 sequence is CSARSRDEQYF. The CDR3 DNA is TGCAGTGCTAGATCCAGGGACGAGCAGTACTTC.

This chain joins TRBV9 and TRBJ2-4; 7 positions agree with TRBD1. From germline, CDR1 is SGDLS and CDR2 YYNGEE. CDR3 length: 14 residues. The ends lost 4 bases at V and 8 bases at J; junction bases unmatched: 9. The CDR3 region is CASSPSGTADIQYF. Written as DNA, the CDR3 is TGTGCCAGCAGCCCGTCCGGGACAGCTGACATTCAGTACTTC.

This clone has only a few counts. The CDR3 protein is CASSWGSGNTIYF. CDR3 coding DNA: TGTGCCAGCAGCTGGGGCTCTGGAAACACCATATATTTT. The chain uses TRBV4-2 and TRBJ1-3; D is uncertain. Germline loops: CDR1 LGHNA, CDR2 YNFKEQ. The CDR3 loop spans 13 amino acids. V was trimmed by 5 bases and J by 0 bases, leaving 5 bases between them.

This clone came up once. This rearrangement joins TRBV18 to TRBJ1-1, with a possible D match to TRBD1 (6 bases). The CDR3 consists of 13 residues. The V gene lost 3 bases and the J gene lost 10 bases, with 15 bases spanning the gap. CDR1 is KGHSH and CDR2 is LQKENI in the germline V gene. The CDR3 nucleotides are TGTGCCAGCTCACCGCGACAGGCCGTTGTAGCTTTCTTT. Translated: CASSPRQAVVAFF.

The chain recombines TRBV5-4 with TRBJ1-4; no definite D call. Germline V gene sequence: CDR1 SGHNT, CDR2 YYREEE (reference sequence). V was pared by 3 bases and J by 0 bases, with 12 bases between. The CDR3 is made up of 16 amino acids. In DNA, the CDR3 is TGTGCCAGCAGCTCCGAACCTTATGCAACTAATGAAAAACTGTTTTTT. Translating gives CASSSEPYATNEKLFF.

The V gene is TRBV28, the J gene TRBJ1-5; TRBD1 agrees at 7 bases. The CDR3 is 17 amino acids. The junction had 6 bases not matched to a gene; V was cut back by 1 base and J by 0 bases. Looked up from germline, CDR1 is MDHEN and CDR2 is SYDVKM. CDR3 loop: CASSLLATGNSNQPQHF. CDR3 bases: TGTGCCAGCAGTTTATTGGCGACAGGGAATAGCAATCAGCCCCAGCATTTT.

J is TRBJ1-5 and V is TRBV2, with a possible D match to TRBD1 (5 bases). The CDR3 has 15 amino acids. V was trimmed by 4 bases and J by 0 bases, leaving 10 bases between them. The germline gives CDR1 SNHLY, CDR2 FYNNEI. The DNA for the CDR3 is TGTGCCAGCAGTGGACAGCCTTATAGCAATCAGCCCCAGCATTTT. Its translation: CASSGQPYSNQPQHF.

The gene calls are TRBV6-1 and TRBJ2-7; D possibly corresponds to TRBD2 (5 bases). Germline V gives CDR1 MNHNS, CDR2 SASEGT. V lost 1 base to trimming and J lost 2 bases, with 15 bases between them. The CDR3 sequence is 16 residues long. CDR3 sequence (DNA): TGTGCCAGCAGTGAAGTAGGAGGCACGCGGCCCTACGAGCAGTACTTC. The encoded protein is CASSEVGGTRPYEQYF.

The rearrangement uses TRBV4-1 and TRBJ2-7, with no clear D. Between the trimmed V and J ends, which lost 0 bases and 3 bases, there was a span of 12 bases. The CDR3 extends over 15 amino acids. Per the germline V gene, CDR1 is MGHRA and CDR2 is YSYEKL. The CDR3, as DNA: TGCGCCAGCAGCCAAGAATTGGCAGGAAGCTACGAGCAGTACTTC. Protein sequence: CASSQELAGSYEQYF.